Sequencing of this TCR beta chain was carried out in a study of blood T cell repertoires in COVID-19. The assay was immunoSEQ multiplex PCR, and TCRdb's table has in-frame clones only and misses some. The repertoire holds fewer than 350,000 clones, with roughly 85% as singletons. Germline CDR1 reads MNHEY; CDR2 reads SVGEGT. The CDR3 loop spans 19 amino acids. With V trimmed by 7 bases and J by 1 base, 15 bases remained unmatched. This TCR was sampled from a woman aged 45-60 years who had recovered from COVID-19. The chain links TRBV6-2 or TRBV6-3 to TRBJ2-1; 11 nucleotides agree with TRBD2. The specimen sequenced was PBMCs or T cells enriched from blood (not recorded which). The CDR3 DNA is TGTGCCAGCATCCCCGGCGGAACTAGCGGGAGAGGGTCCTACAATGAGCAGTTCTTC. Translation gives CASIPGGTSGRGSYNEQFF.